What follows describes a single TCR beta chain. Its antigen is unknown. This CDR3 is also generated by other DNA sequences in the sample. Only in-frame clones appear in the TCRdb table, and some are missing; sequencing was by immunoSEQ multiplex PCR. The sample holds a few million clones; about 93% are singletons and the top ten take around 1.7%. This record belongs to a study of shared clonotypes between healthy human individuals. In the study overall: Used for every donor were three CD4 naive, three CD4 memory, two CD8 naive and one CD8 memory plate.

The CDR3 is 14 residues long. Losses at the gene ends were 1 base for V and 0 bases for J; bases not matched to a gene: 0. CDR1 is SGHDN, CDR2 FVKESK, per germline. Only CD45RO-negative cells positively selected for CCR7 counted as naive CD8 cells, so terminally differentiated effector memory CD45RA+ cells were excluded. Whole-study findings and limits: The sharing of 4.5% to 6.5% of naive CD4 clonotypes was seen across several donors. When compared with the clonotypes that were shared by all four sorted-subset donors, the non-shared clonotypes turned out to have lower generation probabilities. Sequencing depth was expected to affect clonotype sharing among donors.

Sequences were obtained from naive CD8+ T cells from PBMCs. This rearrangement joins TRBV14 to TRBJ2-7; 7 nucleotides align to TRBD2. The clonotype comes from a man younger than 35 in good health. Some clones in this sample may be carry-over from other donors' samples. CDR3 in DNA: TGTGCCAGCAGCCAAGCGGGGGGCTCCTACGAGCAGTACTTC. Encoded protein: CASSQAGGSYEQYF.